This TCR beta chain appears in the sequencing data of a study of B cell selection in AIRE deficiency. Conventional CD4 T cells were sorted as CD4+CD127+ cells. How the authors handled the data: About 99,000 patient and around 1.3x10^5 healthy donor in-frame TCRbeta sequences came from conventional T cells. Profiling relied on immunoSEQ multiplex PCR, and the TCRdb table lists in-frame clones only, not all of them. V, J and clone size are taken as reported in that table, and D and trimming were inferred from the DNA itself. The data contain some 22,000 clones, approximately 96% of them singletons. This receptor was identified in a human donor in good health. Sequencing was done on a sample of CD4+CD127+ conventional T cells sorted from PBMCs.

DNA of the CDR3: TGTGCCACCGGACAGGGCTCAGATACGCAGTATTTT. Translated, it gives CATGQGSDTQYF. The J gene is TRBJ2-3, the V gene TRBV18; 8 nucleotides match TRBD1. The CDR3 runs 12 residues. With 10 bases clipped from V and 4 bases from J, the junction kept 4 bases outside the gene matches. CDR1 and CDR2 (germline): KGHSH, LQKENI.